Shown below are 13 T cell receptor beta chains from a single sample sequenced in a study of blood T cell repertoires in COVID-19. Measured with immunoSEQ multiplex PCR; TCRdb has only the in-frame clones, and not every one. The data hold hundreds of thousands of clones, with 88% observed a single time. The sequencing input was PBMCs or T cells enriched from blood (not recorded which). The source of these receptors is a woman aged 50 to 60 who had recovered from COVID-19.

The V gene is TRBV7-2, the J gene TRBJ1-3, with D possibly matching TRBD1 (5 bases). Germline lookup yields CDR1 SGHTA and CDR2 FQGNSA. V was shortened by 4 bases and J by 9 bases, with 10 bases between the two germline ends. The CDR3 length is 12 residues. The CDR3, as DNA: TGTGCCAGCAGCTCCGACCAGGGCACCATATATTTT. Translated: CASSSDQGTIYF. The full variable domain, with the rest looked up from reference TRBV7-2 and TRBJ1-3, is GAGVSQSPSNKVTEKGKDVELRCDPISGHTALYWYRQSLGQGLEFLIYFQGNSAPDKSGLPSDRFSAERTGGSVSTLTIQRTQQEDSAVYLCASSSDQGTIYFGEGSWLTVV.

This clone was counted a single time. The V call is TRBV3-1 (or the pseudogene TRBV3-2), the J call TRBJ2-6; 10 nucleotides line up with TRBD1. The CDR3 totals 17 residues. V shed 3 bases and J 4 bases; nucleotides not matched to a gene: 6. Germline CDR1 LGHDT, CDR2 YNNKEL (reference sequence). CDR3 loop: CASSHRQGAIGANVLTF. The CDR3 DNA sequence: TGTGCCAGCAGCCATCGACAGGGGGCTATCGGGGCCAACGTCCTGACTTTC.

J is TRBJ1-3 and V is TRBV7-9; D not resolved. The CDR3 loop spans 14 amino acids. CDR1 SEHNR and CDR2 FQNEAQ come from the germline V gene (reference sequence). Trimming pared 2 bases from V and 7 bases from J, leaving 12 bases between. The CDR3 is CASSLRVFGNTIYF. DNA of the CDR3: TGTGCCAGCAGCTTACGGGTCTTTGGGAACACCATATATTTT.

The rearrangement uses TRBV7-9 and TRBJ1-1; D may be TRBD1 (5 bases). CDR3 size: 14 residues. The germline V and J ends were trimmed by 5 bases and 1 base, with 11 bases remaining between them. CDR1 and CDR2 from the germline V gene are SEHNR and FQNEAQ (reference sequence). The CDR3 bases are TGTGCCAGCAGCGCCACCCAGGGGAACACTGAAGCTTTCTTT. It specifies CASSATQGNTEAFF.

The chain recombines TRBV18 with TRBJ2-7; D is possibly TRBD2 (6 bases). Deletions cut 3 bases from V and 3 bases from J, with 9 bases between. The CDR3 loop spans 13 amino acids. The germline V gene has CDR1 KGHSH and CDR2 LQKENI. In nucleotides, the CDR3 is TGTGCCAGCTCACCGGGACTCGACTACGAGCAGTACTTC. The encoded protein is CASSPGLDYEQYF.

The chain links TRBV6-5 to TRBJ2-5; tentative D call: TRBD2 (6 bases). Per the germline V gene, CDR1 is MNHEY and CDR2 is SVGAGI. The CDR3 has 15 residues. Trimming cost V 4 bases and J 5 bases, with 17 bases left between them. The CDR3 region has the DNA TGTGCCAGCAGTTCCAGCGGGCATCGACGGGAGACCCAGTACTTC. Its translation is CASSSSGHRRETQYF.

A note on this clone: Relative to the germline gene, one junction end is altered; a read error may explain this. The chain couples TRBV28 to TRBJ2-1; D may be TRBD2 (6 bases). The CDR3 has 15 amino acids. CDR1 MDHEN and CDR2 SYDVKM come from the germline V gene. The CDR3 reads CASSLEGFSHNEQFF. CDR3 DNA sequence: TGTGCCAGCAGTTTGGAGGGATTCTCCCACAATGAGCAGTTCTTC.

This chain connects TRBV28 to TRBJ1-1; 7 bases agree with TRBD1. The CDR3 is 14 amino acids. Germline CDR1 and CDR2: MDHEN and SYDVKM. The ends lost 10 bases at V and 1 base at J; junction bases unmatched: 9. The CDR3 coding sequence is TGTGCCATCATAGGACGGACAGGGAACACTGAAGCTTTCTTT. Its protein product is CAIIGRTGNTEAFF.

The rearrangement joins TRBV19 to TRBJ1-5; D not resolved. V lost 7 bases to trimming and J lost 4 bases, with 14 bases between them. CDR1 is LNHDA and CDR2 is SQIVND in the germline V gene (reference sequence). This CDR3 is built from 14 residues. The CDR3 region is CASTMVVANQPQHF. CDR3 nucleotide sequence: TGTGCCAGTACTATGGTGGTCGCGAATCAGCCCCAGCATTTT. The full variable domain, in which reference TRBV19 and TRBJ1-5 provide the parts outside the CDR3, is DGGITQSPKYLFRKEGQNVTLSCEQNLNHDAMYWYRQDPGQGLRLIYYSQIVNDFQKGDIAEGYSVSREKKESFPLTVTSAQKNPTAFYLCASTMVVANQPQHFGDGTRLSIL.

The rearrangement links TRBV7-2 to TRBJ1-1; D unresolved. The V and J ends lost 4 bases and 4 bases respectively, with 13 bases between them. Germline loops: CDR1 SGHTA, CDR2 FQGNSA. This CDR3 contains 14 residues. The CDR3 sequence: CASSSQYGATEAFF. Here the CDR3 DNA reads TGTGCCAGCAGCTCACAGTACGGTGCCACTGAAGCTTTCTTT.

J is TRBJ1-2 and V is TRBV5-5; D is undetermined. The V end was cut by 6 bases, the J end by 7 bases, with 16 bases between. Germline values: CDR1 SGHKS, CDR2 YYEKEE (reference sequence). The length of the CDR3 is 13 residues. CDR3 bases: TGTGCCAGCACTCCCAACACCGGAGGTGGCTACACCTTC. Translated, it gives CASTPNTGGGYTF.

This clone was seen just once. V and J are TRBV5-4 and TRBJ2-7, with a possible D match to TRBD1 (5 bases). The CDR3 is 15 amino acids. Germline CDR1 reads SGHNT; CDR2 reads YYREEE (reference sequence). Trimming stripped 4 bases from V and 0 bases from J, with 14 bases between. CDR3: CASSRGGPNSYEQYF. The CDR3 DNA reads as TGTGCCAGCAGCAGGGGTGGCCCAAACTCCTACGAGCAGTACTTC.

This clone was detected once. This chain connects TRBV7-3 to TRBJ2-1, with D possibly matching TRBD1 (6 bases). The germline V gene has CDR1 SGHTA and CDR2 FQGTGA. The CDR3 is 13 amino acids. V lost 5 bases and J 5 bases, leaving 10 bases between the germline ends. The CDR3 is CASSRGQNNEQFF. In DNA, the CDR3 is TGTGCCAGCAGCCGAGGACAGAACAATGAGCAGTTCTTC.